Each of the 8 T cell receptor beta chains below was sequenced from the same sample in a study of memory CD4+ T cells and cytomegalovirus serostatus. The sort gate was single viable CD3+CD4+CD8-CD45RO+ cells for memory CD4+ T cells. Measured with immunoSEQ multiplex PCR; TCRdb has only the in-frame clones, and not every one. The table lists tens of thousands of clones, more than 70% of them singletons. The sequencing input was memory CD4+ T cells from blood. The receptors shown here come from an adult in good health and CMV-seropositive.

V usage is TRBV19 and J usage is TRBJ2-1; the match to TRBD2 covers 11 bases. V was pared by 5 bases and J by 7 bases, with 7 bases of the junction left unmatched. This CDR3 has 15 residues. Germline V gene sequence: CDR1 LNHDA, CDR2 SQIVND (reference sequence). The CDR3 protein is CASSSVAGGRNEQFF. CDR3 DNA: TGTGCCAGTAGTTCGGTAGCGGGGGGGCGTAATGAGCAGTTCTTC.

This chain uses TRBV5-5 with TRBJ1-4; perhaps TRBD1 as D (5 bases). Germline-derived CDR1 and CDR2 are SGHKS and YYEKEE (reference sequence). The ends were cut back, 2 bases at V and 3 bases at J, with 11 bases in the middle. The CDR3 spans 15 residues. The CDR3 region is CASSFPGLPNEKLFF. CDR3 nucleotides: TGTGCCAGCAGCTTTCCGGGACTACCTAATGAAAAACTGTTTTTT.

V and J are TRBV18 and TRBJ1-6; D possibly corresponds to TRBD1 (5 bases). Trimming took off 8 bases at V and 8 bases at J, with 13 bases between the two ends. Germline CDR1 and CDR2: KGHSH and LQKENI. The CDR3 covers 13 residues. The CDR3 DNA is TGTGCCAGCAGCCCGGGACGAGATTCACCCCTCCACTTT. Residues: CASSPGRDSPLHF. Filled out from reference TRBV18 and TRBJ1-6, the complete variable domain reads NAGVMQNPRHLVRRRGQEARLRCSPMKGHSHVYWYRQLPEEGLKFMVYLQKENIIDESGMPKERFSAEFPKEGPSILRIQQVVRGDSAAYFCASSPGRDSPLHFGNGTRLTVT.

The V call is TRBV28, the J call TRBJ1-2; D unclear. Trimming took off 4 bases at V and 6 bases at J, with 9 bases between the two ends. Germline CDR1 and CDR2: MDHEN and SYDVKM. CDR3 length: 12 amino acids. The CDR3 DNA sequence: TGTGCCAGCAGTTCTGTGGCCGATGGCTACACCTTC. This sequence encodes CASSSVADGYTF.

The J gene is TRBJ1-6, the V gene TRBV6-1, with 7 bases identical to TRBD1. Per germline, CDR1 MNHNS and CDR2 SASEGT. The CDR3 spans 15 residues. Trimming at V came to 6 bases and at J to 8 bases, leaving 10 bases not matched to a gene. The CDR3 sequence is CASSPGGGMDSPLHF. The CDR3 DNA follows: TGTGCCAGCAGCCCAGGGGGGGGAATGGATTCACCCCTCCACTTT.

The chain is built from TRBV27 and TRBJ2-2, with 8 bases fitting TRBD1. CDR3 length: 18 amino acids. The junction had 12 bases not matched to a gene; V was cut back by 6 bases and J by 0 bases. Germline V gene sequence: CDR1 MNHEY, CDR2 SMNVEV (reference sequence). CDR3 nucleotides: TGTGCCAGCAGGTGGACAGGGCCCCTCACGTCGAACACCGGGGAGCTGTTTTTT. It yields the protein CASRWTGPLTSNTGELFF.

Written as DNA, the CDR3 is TGTGCCAGCAGTCCGGACAGGGCCTTTGAAGCTTTCTTT. Protein: CASSPDRAFEAFF. This chain uses TRBV7-2 with TRBJ1-1; 8 nucleotides line up with TRBD1. This CDR3 has 13 residues. Germline CDR1 and CDR2: SGHTA and FQGNSA. V shed 6 bases, J shed 7 bases, and the junction held 7 bases outside the gene matches.

V usage is TRBV10-3 and J usage is TRBJ2-3, with 9 bases fitting TRBD2. Germline V lookup: CDR1 ENHRY, CDR2 SYGVKD. CDR3 size: 13 residues. J gave up 3 bases and V 8 bases, and 3 bases lay outside the gene matches. CDR3 nucleotides: TGTGCCATCGCAGCGGGAGGAACAGATACGCAGTATTTT. Its protein product is CAIAAGGTDTQYF.